This T cell receptor beta chain was recovered during a study of shared clonotypes between healthy human individuals (dated by TCRdb to 2020 to 2021). The study in broad terms: The cohort included three men and two women between 18 and 49 years of age. Per donor, three plates each were used for CD4 naive and CD4 memory, two for CD8 naive, and one for CD8 memory. Blood TCR repertoires of several healthy adults were deeply sequenced to estimate repertoire size and the extent of clonotype sharing between individuals. Different laboratories and diverse techniques were used to prepare libraries and sequence TCR repertoires, to increase sequencing depth and limit assay-specific biases. Per donor, leukapheresis produced somewhere between about 0.8 and 9 billion PBMCs.

On this clone: Its antigen is currently not known. There are no base qualities to consult, and no much larger clone falls within one base.

Donors were healthy HIV-negative adults with no recently reported acute infections or vaccinations. Every donor was a Caucasian adult living in Nashville, Tennessee, USA. CD4+ T cells were enriched through magnetic negative selection, after which naive cells were positively selected on CD45RA and the remaining negative fraction served as the memory subset. After blood collection by leukapheresis, PBMCs were isolated using Ficoll-Histopaque density gradient centrifugation and then cryopreserved in the vapor phase of liquid nitrogen. Purity and quantity of every magnetically sorted T cell population were checked by analytical flow cytometry. Genomic DNA was isolated from every sorted fraction and measured by UV absorbance on a Nanodrop 2000c. Here is what the overall study found, with its caveats: Even with the large sequencing depth, rarefaction of the sorted-subset datasets indicated that sequencing was incomplete. Sharing across a handful of donors was observed for around 5% of naive CD4, less than 4% of naive CD8, about 2.3% of memory CD4, and roughly 0.4% of memory CD8 clonotypes. Naive subsets generally had larger estimated clonotype richness than memory subsets did. Compared with non-shared clonotypes, the clonotypes found in all four sorted-subset donors had higher generation probabilities. The small number of donors limited the genetic and exposure-history diversity represented. Based on pairwise subsampling, the degree of clonotype sharing among donors was expected to be affected by sequencing depth. Sampling was restricted to blood, and TCR repertoires in tissue are likely to differ from TCR repertoires in blood.

A distance of 16 bases separates the germline ends of V and J, which lose 0 bases and 9 bases respectively. Sequences SGHRS (CDR1) and YFSETQ (CDR2) are obtained from the germline V gene. The CDR3 covers 15 residues, taking in both the cysteine and the phenylalanine. The retained sequence is limited to the CDR3, 45 bases, with the frame set at the first base. Using the deep immunoSEQ assay, TCR CDR3 regions were amplified from genomic DNA by multiplex PCR. For each cell subset, the extracted genomic DNA was distributed evenly across all wells of several immunoSEQ 96-well plates, and each plate served as one replicate. For sorted subsets, about 210 ng of genomic DNA, equivalent to around 31,000 T cell genomes, went into each replicate PCR. Purified libraries were quantified with a Qubit 3.0 fluorometer, sized on a Bioanalyzer 2100, and re-quantified with the KAPA Library Quantification kit. A separate single-read 150-cycle Illumina NextSeq 550 flow cell was used to sequence each immunoSEQ 96-well plate. As for the original processing: The immunoSEQ output contained only junctional sequences without quality scores, so filtering could not match that applied to full-length reads. To assign V/J genes and CDR3, sequences were annotated using PyIR, a Python wrapper for IgBLAST v1.9, with IMGT germline references. Any read was removed if the V/J assignment was weak (E-value above 1e-6), the CDR3 was missing, or the read contained stop codons, out-of-frame junctions, or ambiguous translated residues. V3J clonotypes were defined as sequences sharing an identical inferred V gene, J gene, and CDR3 amino acid sequence. Percentage overlap between repertoires was calculated by dividing the number of shared unique clonotypes by the size of the smaller repertoire. Repertoire richness was assessed with RTK rarefaction, the Chao1 estimator, and Recon v2.1 estimates of unobserved clonotypes. Generation probabilities were computed with OLGA for all TCRbeta clonotypes obtained by the gDNA method from several donors. TCRdb obtained this table from immuneACCESS and retained in-frame rearrangements with V and J assigned. These tables miss some clones; where compared with another copy, unresolved V genes account for less than half of the shortfall, and the remainder is unexplained. The DNA was the basis for D and trimming; V, J and clone size are from that table. In this sample the table shows 2 million to 2.5 million clones, 85% to 95% of which occur a single time. Jointly, the top ten make up 0.35% to 0.5% of the sample.

The sequence was collected from a man younger than 30 in good health. Some clones in this sample may be carry-over from other donors' samples. This chain is built from TRBV5-1 and TRBJ1-5, with the D gene not clear enough to name. The sequencing input was naive CD4+ T cells from PBMCs. The intended sense of this specimen's cell subset or site label: CD45RA+ positively selected. DNA sequence: TGCGCCAGCAGCTTGGGTCTGGGAGGGAAGTGGCCCCAGCATTTT. Protein translation: CASSLGLGGKWPQHF.